Sequencing of this TCR beta chain was carried out in a study of blood T cell repertoires in COVID-19. Turning to the study itself: From T cells, B-cell-depleted T cells, or PBMCs came the material, which was cDNA or gDNA.

Profiling relied on immunoSEQ multiplex PCR, and the TCRdb table lists in-frame clones only, not all of them. Found here are about 300,000 clones, approximately 90% of them singletons; the top ten hold around 5.8%. Patients of the Seattle cohort, enrolled during active infection, were followed longitudinally. Trimming removed 5 bases from V and 8 bases from J; junction bases left unmatched: 17. The CDR3 is 16 amino acids. Germline V gene lookup returns CDR1 MDHEN and CDR2 SYDVKM. The chain has TRBV28 and TRBJ1-2, with TRBD1 matching 7 bases. The sequenced material came from peripheral blood. This TCR was recovered from a woman aged 45-65 years with COVID-19, enrolled during active disease. CDR3 sequence reads: CASSPRAGTALNGYTF. CDR3 nucleotide sequence: TGTGCCAGCAGTCCTCGGGCGGGGACAGCCCTCAACGGCTACACCTTC.